A single sample is the source of the 6 T cell receptor beta chains below, sequenced in a study of early T cells in non-severe SARS-CoV-2 infection. TCRdb reprocessed the 5' RACE reads via MiXCR and lists one record per CDR3 protein. The table shows 60,000 to 75,000 distinct CDR3 sequences, with roughly 4.9% occurring only once. The sample in question was whole blood, obtained at baseline. The receptor source for this set is an adult who was a healthcare worker with PCR-confirmed SARS-CoV-2 infection or an uninfected control (not recorded which). The donor label of this sample is uncertain.

The chain joins TRBV18 to TRBJ2-7, with D perhaps matching TRBD1 (6 bases). V was cut by 3 bases and J by 1 base, with 13 bases left in between. Germline values: CDR1 KGHSH, CDR2 LQKENI. The CDR3 loop spans 15 amino acids. CDR3 in amino acids: CASSPQSGTSYEQYF. DNA for the CDR3: TGTGCCAGCTCACCTCAGTCCGGGACATCCTACGAGCAGTACTTC.

This chain connects TRBV6-5 to TRBJ1-6, with a weak D call TRBD1 (5 bases). The CDR3 totals 15 residues. Germline-derived CDR1 and CDR2 are MNHEY and SVGAGI. The ends were cut back, 5 bases at V and 6 bases at J, with 14 bases in the middle. CDR3 in amino acids: CASSRRGRLNSPLHF. The DNA of the CDR3 is TGTGCCAGCAGTCGCCGGGGCCGGCTTAATTCACCCCTCCACTTT.

This chain links TRBV2 with TRBJ1-2; D ambiguous. Germline V gene data show CDR1 as SNHLY and CDR2 as FYNNEI. The CDR3 runs 13 residues. V lost 7 bases to trimming and J lost 7 bases, with 16 bases between them. The CDR3 DNA follows: TGTGCCAGCACTGTAGACGGACCGACTGGCTACACCTTC. Protein sequence: CASTVDGPTGYTF. Together with reference TRBV2 and TRBJ1-2, the CDR3 gives the full variable domain: EPEVTQTPSHQVTQMGQEVILRCVPISNHLYFYWYRQILGQKVEFLVSFYNNEISEKSEIFDDQFSVERPDGSNFTLKIRSTKLEDSAMYFCASTVDGPTGYTFGSGTRLTVV.

The chain's CDR3 is CASSNTDRDSNTGELFF. The CDR3 DNA reads as TGTGCCAGTAGCAACACCGACCGGGATTCGAACACCGGGGAGCTGTTTTTT. The rearrangement joins TRBV19 to TRBJ2-2; maybe TRBD2 (5 bases). Trimming took off 6 bases at V and 0 bases at J, with 17 bases between the two ends. There are 17 residues in the CDR3. CDR1 and CDR2 (germline): LNHDA, SQIVND (reference sequence). The full variable domain, its missing parts supplied by reference TRBV19 and TRBJ2-2, is DGGITQSPKYLFRKEGQNVTLSCEQNLNHDAMYWYRQDPGQGLRLIYYSQIVNDFQKGDIAEGYSVSREKKESFPLTVTSAQKNPTAFYLCASSNTDRDSNTGELFFGEGSRLTVL.

The chain is built from TRBV12-5 and TRBJ2-3; D remains unclear. CDR1 is LGHNT, CDR2 FRNRAP, per germline. Trimming cost V 6 bases and J 1 base, with 14 bases left between them. The CDR3 spans 15 residues. The CDR3 here is CASGRADTRTDTQYF. The CDR3 DNA reads TGTGCTAGTGGACGGGCCGACACCCGCACAGATACGCAGTATTTT.

This clonotype turned up a few times. J is TRBJ2-3 and V is TRBV13; 13 nucleotides align to TRBD2. Trimming at V came to 6 bases and at J to 2 bases, leaving 14 bases not matched to a gene. Germline V lookup: CDR1 PRHDT, CDR2 FYEKMQ (reference sequence). CDR3 size: 19 residues. The CDR3: CASRPGTSGAPGTTDTQYF. CDR3 coding DNA: TGTGCCAGCAGACCCGGGACTAGCGGGGCCCCGGGGACCACAGATACGCAGTATTTT.